Listed below are T cell receptor beta chains from one sample, sequenced in a study of early T cells in non-severe SARS-CoV-2 infection. MiXCR, run by TCRdb on the 5' RACE reads, gives a single entry per CDR3 protein. The sample has more than 85,000 distinct CDR3 sequences; roughly 17% are singletons. Sequenced: whole blood. These receptors were collected from an adult who was a healthcare worker with PCR-confirmed SARS-CoV-2 infection or an uninfected control (not recorded which). Each CDR3 is given with its conserved first and last residue. The D gene is left open where the match is weak. Rows may omit the clone size; those that give it use once, few, many or a size class.

TRBJ1-1,-,TRBV29-1,-,TGCAGCGTTGGAACAGGAGAGAGGAACACTGAAGCTTTCTTT,CSVGTGERNTEAFF
TRBJ2-5,many,TRBV6-2/TRBV6-3,TRBD2,TGTGCCAGCGCCCCCTGGCGGGGGGAGACCCAGTACTTC,CASAPWRGETQYF
TRBJ2-3,-,TRBV24-1,TRBD2,TGTGCCACCAGTATGTCTAGCGGGAGCACAGATACGCAGTATTTT,CATSMSSGSTDTQYF
TRBJ2-6,-,TRBV28,-,TGTGCCACCGGGTCTGGGGCCAACGTCCTGACTTTC,CATGSGANVLTF
TRBJ1-1,many,TRBV6-4,-,TGTGCCAGCAGGGTTCGGGCTACCACTGAAGCTTTCTTT,CASRVRATTEAFF
TRBJ1-6,few,TRBV2,-,TGTGCCAGCAGTGAACAGGGAGTACTTAATTCACCCCTCCACTTT,CASSEQGVLNSPLHF
TRBJ2-5,-,TRBV27,TRBD1,TGTGCCAGCAGTCCAACCTACGGGACAGGGGAGGGGGAGACCCAGTACTTC,CASSPTYGTGEGETQYF
TRBJ1-5,-,TRBV28,TRBD1,TGTGCCAGTACCGGACAGGGCAAGGGCAATCAGCCCCAGCATTTT,CASTGQGKGNQPQHF
TRBJ2-7,-,TRBV4-2,-,TGTGCCAGCAGCCCAGATGATCGCGGCCCCGGGCAGTACTTC,CASSPDDRGPGQYF
TRBJ1-3,many,TRBV6-5,TRBD1,TGTGCCAGCAGGGCAGGGGGTAATGAAAACACCATATATTTT,CASRAGGNENTIYF
TRBJ2-1,-,TRBV4-2,-,TGTGCCAGCAGCCAAGATAGGCAGGGCTACAATGAGCAGTTCTTC,CASSQDRQGYNEQFF
TRBJ2-1,many,TRBV9,TRBD2,TGTGCCAGCAGCGTAGGACTAGCGGGTTACAATGAGCAGTTCTTC,CASSVGLAGYNEQFF
TRBJ1-2,few,TRBV20-1,TRBD1,TGCAGTACCGGGACAGGGAACTATGGCTACACCTTC,CSTGTGNYGYTF
TRBJ2-7,few,TRBV14,-,TGTGCCAGCAGCCCCGCCGACGGCTACGAGCAGTACTTC,CASSPADGYEQYF
TRBJ1-1,few,TRBV6-1,-,TGTGCCAGCAGTGATTTCCCCGCAGGGACGCTGAACACTGAAGTTTTCTTT,CASSDFPAGTLNTEVFF
TRBJ2-2,few,TRBV3-2,-,TGTGCCAGCAGCCAAAAGGGATTCGCCCCTGGGGAGCTGTTTTTT,CASSQKGFAPGELFF
TRBJ1-5,once,TRBV28,-,TGTGCCAGCAGTTTGTACAGGGCGCGCAATCAGCCCCAGCATTTT,CASSLYRARNQPQHF
TRBJ1-6,-,TRBV27,TRBD1,TGTGCCAGCAGTTTGGGGACAGGGAGCTCACCCCTCCACTTT,CASSLGTGSSPLHF
TRBJ2-3,-,TRBV28,TRBD1,TGTGCCAGCGATGGGGACAGCAATACGCAGTATTTT,CASDGDSNTQYF
TRBJ2-5,few,TRBV20-1,TRBD1,TGCAGTGCTCCGACAGGGACCCAAGAGACCCAGTACTTC,CSAPTGTQETQYF
TRBJ2-2,-,TRBV24-1,-,TGTGCCACCAGTGATTCTTACACCGGGGAGCTGTTTTTT,CATSDSYTGELFF
TRBJ2-3,-,TRBV20-1,-,TGCAGTGCTAGAGTTGGAGGGGGCGTGGGCACAGATACGCAGTATTTT,CSARVGGGVGTDTQYF
TRBJ1-5,few,TRBV23-1,-,TGCGCCAGCAGCCGCGGGAGAGGCCCCCAGCATTTT,CASSRGRGPQHF
TRBJ2-7,many,TRBV10-3,TRBD1,TGTGCCATCAGTGGGGGACAGAACTACGAGCAGTACTTC,CAISGGQNYEQYF
TRBJ2-5,many,TRBV28,TRBD2,TGTGCCAGCAGTTACCCCTGGGTGGGAGGGAAAGAGACCCAGTACTTC,CASSYPWVGGKETQYF
TRBJ2-1,many,TRBV3-1,TRBD2,TGTGCCAGCAGCCCCGGACTAGCGGGACTCTACAATGAGCAGTTCTTC,CASSPGLAGLYNEQFF
TRBJ1-5,medium-sized,TRBV6-6,TRBD1,TGTGCCAGCACCCCCAGAGGACAGGGTGGCAATCAGCCCCAGCATTTT,CASTPRGQGGNQPQHF
TRBJ2-6,many,TRBV5-1,-,TGCGCCAGCAGCTTGGCCAGTATTGCCGGGGCCAACGTCCTGACTTTC,CASSLASIAGANVLTF
TRBJ1-1,-,TRBV27,-,TGTGCCAGCAGTCCATCACAGGGCTGGAACACTGAAGCTTTCTTT,CASSPSQGWNTEAFF
TRBJ2-3,-,TRBV12-5,-,TGTGCTAGCCTTAGGCAGGCTGCGGGTACGCAGTATTTT,CASLRQAAGTQYF
TRBJ2-1,-,TRBV27,-,TGTGCCAGCAGTTTGTGGGGTGAGCAGTTCTTC,CASSLWGEQFF
TRBJ2-1,-,TRBV7-6,TRBD2,TGTGCCAGCAGCTTAGGGCTAGCGGGCCGAAATGAGCAGTTCTTC,CASSLGLAGRNEQFF
TRBJ2-7,few,TRBV7-9,-,TGTGCCAGCAGCTCACTTTCCGACAGATCCTACGAGCAGTACTTC,CASSSLSDRSYEQYF
TRBJ2-1,-,TRBV15,TRBD2,TGTGTCACCAGCGGGTCCTATAGCGGGGAGCAGTTCTTC,CVTSGSYSGEQFF
TRBJ2-7,few,TRBV27,-,TGTGCCAGCAGCCGAACCCGGCTAGGGCACCACGAGCAGTACTTC,CASSRTRLGHHEQYF
TRBJ2-3,-,TRBV12-3/TRBV12-4,TRBD1,TGTGCCAGCAGTCCAACCCCCGGGACAGGGGCAGATACGCAGTATTTT,CASSPTPGTGADTQYF
TRBJ2-1,few,TRBV5-1,TRBD2,TGCGCCAGCAGCTTGGGCGCGGGAGGTGTTAATGAGCAGTTCTTC,CASSLGAGGVNEQFF
TRBJ1-1,many,TRBV30,TRBD1,TGTGCCTCCCACACTGACAGGGAGAAGACTGAAGCTTTCTTT,CASHTDREKTEAFF
TRBJ2-7,-,TRBV7-9,-,TGTGCCAGCAGCTTAGCTCTCGCAGGTAAACACGAGCAGTACTTC,CASSLALAGKHEQYF
TRBJ1-6,few,TRBV12-3/TRBV12-4,-,TGTGCCAGCAGCCTGACAGCGGTCAACCTCCACTTT,CASSLTAVNLHF
TRBJ1-6,-,TRBV12-5,-,TGTGCTAGTGGTCAACGGGGCCCTTATAATTCACCCCTCCACTTT,CASGQRGPYNSPLHF
TRBJ1-1,-,TRBV28,-,TGTGCCAGCAGTTTAGCACTGGGCCCTGAAGCTTTCTTT,CASSLALGPEAFF
TRBJ2-7,-,TRBV13,-,TGTGCCAGCAGCCCCTGCGCCCGCCTCTGCGAGCAGTACTTC,CASSPCARLCEQYF
TRBJ1-1,-,TRBV27,TRBD1,TGTGCCAGCACCGAAAGGCAGGGGGCTGAAGCTTTCTTT,CASTERQGAEAFF
TRBJ2-3,-,TRBV29-1,-,TGCAGCGTTGGGGCGGGTTTTAGCACAGATACGCAGTATTTT,CSVGAGFSTDTQYF
TRBJ1-1,few,TRBV5-6,-,TGTGCCAGCAGCCTGGACGGGAGCATGAACACTGAAGCTTTCTTT,CASSLDGSMNTEAFF
TRBJ2-6,-,TRBV2,-,TGTGCCAGCAGTGTTCAGGGAAGAGGGGCCAACGTCCTGACTTTC,CASSVQGRGANVLTF
TRBJ2-7,many,TRBV7-2,TRBD1,TGTGCCAGCAGCCCCCAGGGTCAGGGGGTCGAGCAGTACTTC,CASSPQGQGVEQYF
TRBJ1-2,few,TRBV7-9,-,TGTGCCAGCAGCCCACCAGAATTAAGAGATGGCTACACCTTC,CASSPPELRDGYTF
TRBJ2-7,few,TRBV20-1,TRBD1,TGCAGTGCTAGTCCACTCCCGGGACAGAGCTACGAGCAGTACTTC,CSASPLPGQSYEQYF
TRBJ2-7,few,TRBV7-2,-,TGTGCCAGCAACCCAGAGGGGGGGGCGTTCCACGAGCAGTACTTC,CASNPEGGAFHEQYF
TRBJ1-2,-,TRBV2,-,TGTGCCAGCAGTGAAGCGCGGGTCCCCGCCGGCTACACCTTC,CASSEARVPAGYTF
TRBJ2-7,-,TRBV29-1,-,TGCAGCGTTGAAGATCCAGGGGCCGAGCAGTACTTC,CSVEDPGAEQYF
TRBJ2-7,many,TRBV6-2/TRBV6-3,TRBD2,TGTGCCAGCAGATCCTATATTAGCGGGGAGACCTACGAGCAGTACTTC,CASRSYISGETYEQYF
TRBJ2-7,few,TRBV2,TRBD1,TGTGCCAGCAGTCCGACAGGGGTCTCCTACGAGCAGTACTTC,CASSPTGVSYEQYF
TRBJ2-1,-,TRBV20-1,-,TGCAGTGCTCGGCGGGTTTCAAACAATGAGCAGTTCTTC,CSARRVSNNEQFF
TRBJ2-7,few,TRBV5-5,TRBD1,TGTGCCAGCAGCTTGGGACAGGGAACCCACGAGCGGTACTTC,CASSLGQGTHERYF
TRBJ1-1,-,TRBV7-2,TRBD1,TGTGCCAGCAGCCCGAGGTCAATCCAGGGGGGTTTCTTT,CASSPRSIQGGFF
TRBJ2-7,many,TRBV11-2,TRBD1,TGTGCCAGCAGTCCCCAACAGGGGATTCCTAGCTACGAGCAGTACTTC,CASSPQQGIPSYEQYF